The 23 T cell receptor beta chains below come from one sample, sequenced in a study of blood T cells in healthy people across ages. A J-beta primer mix and a sample-barcoded 5' primer were used in a second PCR of about 7 to 11 cycles. Each CDR3 protein is one row after TCRdb ran MiXCR on the 5' RACE reads. The data hold about 750,000 distinct CDR3 sequences, with roughly 50% observed a single time. Material: blood. The receptor source for this set is an elderly man in good health.

The chain uses TRBV12-3 or TRBV12-4 and TRBJ2-5; 7 positions match TRBD1. TRBJ2-7 explains the end of the DNA better; the J call may be wrong. CDR3 length: 13 residues. CDR3 loop: CASTTDRIYEQYF. Here the CDR3 DNA reads TGTGCCAGCACCACGGACAGGATCTACGAGCAGTACTTC.

The chain has TRBV5-1 and TRBJ2-3; no firm D call. The CDR3 totals 16 residues. Between the trimmed V and J ends, which lost 3 bases and 1 base, there was a span of 15 bases. CDR1 SGHRS and CDR2 YFSETQ come from the germline V gene. CDR3 in amino acids: CASSWTGRARTDTQYF. The CDR3 region has the DNA TGCGCCAGCAGCTGGACCGGTAGGGCGCGCACAGATACGCAGTATTTT.

CDR3 bases: TGTGCCAGCAGTTTCGCCCCGGGTGGACTAAAAATTTACGAGCAGTACTTC. Its protein is CASSFAPGGLKIYEQYF. This chain connects TRBV28 to TRBJ2-7; the D gene is possibly TRBD2 (6 bases). The CDR3 is made up of 17 amino acids. Germline V gives CDR1 MDHEN, CDR2 SYDVKM. V dropped 3 bases and J dropped 4 bases, with 22 bases sitting between them.

Only a few counts were recorded for this clonotype. This chain joins TRBV27 and TRBJ2-7; D not resolved. The V end was cut by 2 bases, the J end by 5 bases, with 7 bases between. Germline CDR1 and CDR2: MNHEY and SMNVEV (reference sequence). The CDR3 length is 12 residues. The CDR3 loop is CASSLIGDEQYF. CDR3 DNA: TGTGCCAGCAGTTTAATAGGCGACGAGCAGTACTTC.

The V and J genes are TRBV5-1 and TRBJ2-2; possible D gene TRBD1, 6 bases. There are 15 residues in the CDR3. Germline loops: CDR1 SGHRS, CDR2 YFSETQ. The V and J ends lost 1 base and 6 bases respectively, with 13 bases between them. DNA for the CDR3: TGCGCCAGCAGCTTGACAGGGTTGGAGGCCGGGGAGCTGTTTTTT. As protein: CASSLTGLEAGELFF.

The chain is built from TRBV6-5 and TRBJ2-7; D gene uncertain. V was shortened by 5 bases and J by 0 bases, with 8 bases between the two germline ends. Per the germline V gene, CDR1 is MNHEY and CDR2 is SVGAGI. The CDR3 extends over 13 amino acids. The CDR3 coding sequence is TGTGCCAGCAGTATGGTGGGCTCCTACGAGCAGTACTTC. This codes for CASSMVGSYEQYF.

A word on this clonotype: Relative to the germline gene, one junction end is altered; a read error may explain this. V is TRBV20-1 and J is TRBJ2-4, with 7 nucleotides matching TRBD2. Germline V gene lookup returns CDR1 DFQATT and CDR2 SNEGSKA (reference sequence). The CDR3 covers 15 residues. The CDR3 coding sequence is TGCAGTGCTGGAGACGGCGGGGGAGGCAAAAACATTCAGTACTTC. This sequence encodes CSAGDGGGGKNIQYF.

In this sample, this clonotype turned up a few times. CDR3 protein: CASRSGGYGYTF. The CDR3 coding sequence is TGTGCCAGCCGTTCAGGGGGGTATGGCTACACCTTC. The chain couples TRBV27 to TRBJ1-2, with 7 nucleotides matching TRBD1. Germline CDR1 and CDR2: MNHEY and SMNVEV (reference sequence). Trimming removed 8 bases from V and 5 bases from J; junction bases left unmatched: 5. The CDR3 sequence is 12 residues long.

The chain has TRBV7-3 and TRBJ2-7, with TRBD1 as a possible D gene (5 bases). The germline V gene encodes CDR1 SGHTA and CDR2 FQGTGA. There are 13 residues in the CDR3. The V gene lost 2 bases and the J gene lost 5 bases, with 10 bases spanning the gap. The CDR3 loop reads CASSLQRGDEQYF. Here the CDR3 DNA reads TGTGCCAGCAGCTTACAAAGGGGTGACGAGCAGTACTTC.

This chain connects TRBV5-8 to TRBJ2-1, with D hard to call. CDR1 SGHTS and CDR2 YDEGEE come from the germline V gene. This CDR3 has 16 residues. V dropped 0 bases and J dropped 4 bases, with 14 bases sitting between them. The CDR3 loop reads CASSLGFGLGYNEQFF. Here the CDR3 DNA reads TGTGCCAGCAGCTTGGGTTTTGGGCTCGGATACAATGAGCAGTTCTTC.

The chain uses TRBV10-1 and TRBJ1-2; no clear D gene. The CDR3 has 14 amino acids. Deletions cut 6 bases from V and 8 bases from J, with 19 bases between. The germline V gene has CDR1 WNHNN and CDR2 SYGVQD (reference sequence). CDR3 amino acids: CASSGNGPGGGYTF. The CDR3 coding sequence is TGCGCCAGCAGCGGGAACGGCCCGGGCGGGGGCTACACCTTC.

This chain links TRBV5-6 with TRBJ2-1; weak D call: TRBD2 (5 bases). Per germline, CDR1 SGHDT and CDR2 YYEEEE. The CDR3 is 16 residues long. V was trimmed by 2 bases and J by 0 bases, leaving 12 bases between them. CDR3 sequence reads: CASSFRGLSSYNEQFF. DNA for the CDR3: TGTGCCAGCAGCTTCAGAGGGTTGAGCTCCTACAATGAGCAGTTCTTC.

The J gene is TRBJ2-3, the V gene TRBV14, with D possibly being TRBD1 (6 bases). This CDR3 is built from 14 residues. With 5 bases removed from V and 2 bases from J, the gap between germline ends came to 11 bases. From germline, CDR1 is SGHDN and CDR2 FVKESK. The CDR3 coding sequence is TGTGCCAGCAGCTCGACAGGCCACACAGATACGCAGTATTTT. Residues: CASSSTGHTDTQYF. The whole variable domain, remainder taken from reference TRBV14 and TRBJ2-3, is EAGVTQFPSHSVIEKGQTVTLRCDPISGHDNLYWYRRVMGKEIKFLLHFVKESKQDESGMPNNRFLAERTGGTYSTLKVQPAELEDSGVYFCASSSTGHTDTQYFGPGTRLTVL.

This chain links TRBV20-1 with TRBJ1-1; D may be TRBD1 (5 bases). The CDR3 is made up of 15 amino acids. Per the germline V gene, CDR1 is DFQATT and CDR2 is SNEGSKA (reference sequence). With 6 bases removed from V and 4 bases from J, the gap between germline ends came to 21 bases. The CDR3 sequence: CSAPTAAGTSTEAFF. The CDR3 DNA reads TGCAGTGCCCCGACCGCAGCCGGGACTAGCACTGAAGCTTTCTTT.

A single count supports this clonotype. The chain couples TRBV18 to TRBJ1-2, with D possibly TRBD1 on 6 matching bases. This CDR3 region has 15 residues. Looked up from germline, CDR1 is KGHSH and CDR2 is LQKENI. V was clipped by 4 bases and J by 3 bases, with 15 bases between them. CDR3 bases: TGTGCCAGCTCACAGGGCAGGGGCCGGGACTATGGCTACACCTTC. This gives the protein CASSQGRGRDYGYTF.

This clonotype appeared a few times. V gene TRBV6-2 or TRBV6-3 combines with J gene TRBJ2-1; D remains unclear. There are 13 residues in the CDR3. Germline CDR1 reads MNHEY; CDR2 reads SVGEGT. V gave up 0 bases and J gave up 9 bases, with 9 bases separating them. The CDR3 DNA is TGTGCCAGCAGTTACTCTAGGCTCAGTGAGCAGTTCTTC. Protein: CASSYSRLSEQFF.

The chain joins TRBV20-1 to TRBJ2-5, with 9 bases fitting TRBD2. The J call may be mistaken, given a closer DNA end match to TRBJ2-7. CDR1 and CDR2 (germline): DFQATT, SNEGSKA (reference sequence). The CDR3 has 15 amino acids. The CDR3 spells CSARDSNSGSYEQYF. DNA for the CDR3: TGCAGTGCTAGAGATTCAAATAGCGGGAGTTACGAGCAGTACTTC.

CDR3 in DNA: TGTGCCAGCAGCCGACCCGGGACAGGGGATGGCTACACCTTC. It specifies CASSRPGTGDGYTF. This chain joins TRBV11-2 and TRBJ1-2, with 10 bases identical to TRBD1. Germline loops: CDR1 SGHAT, CDR2 FQNNGV. V lost 5 bases, J lost 6 bases, and 6 bases stayed unmatched. This CDR3 has 14 amino acids. Combining the CDR3 with reference TRBV11-2 and TRBJ1-2 gives the whole variable domain EAGVAQSPRYKIIEKRQSVAFWCNPISGHATLYWYQQILGQGPKLLIQFQNNGVVDDSQLPKDRFSAERLKGVDSTLKIQPAKLEDSAVYLCASSRPGTGDGYTFGSGTRLTVV.

The V call is TRBV20-1, the J call TRBJ2-5; possible D gene TRBD1, 7 bases. Trimming removed 0 bases at V and 5 bases at J, with 28 bases between. Per germline, CDR1 DFQATT and CDR2 SNEGSKA (reference sequence). This CDR3 is 19 amino acids long. CDR3 sequence: CSARDRFQGGKGAVETQYF. Written as DNA, the CDR3 is TGCAGTGCTAGAGATAGGTTTCAGGGGGGCAAGGGGGCTGTGGAGACCCAGTACTTC.

V and J are TRBV29-1 and TRBJ2-1; either TRBD1 or TRBD2 may fit D (5 bases each). The CDR3 is made up of 11 amino acids. The germline V gene has CDR1 SQVTM and CDR2 ANQGSEA. V dropped 8 bases and J dropped 6 bases, with 11 bases sitting between them. In nucleotides, the CDR3 is TGCAGCAGTGGGGGTGGCAATGAGCAGTTCTTC. This sequence encodes CSSGGGNEQFF.

The rearrangement links TRBV12-3 or TRBV12-4 to TRBJ1-2, with D maybe TRBD1 (6 bases). The CDR3 consists of 15 residues. Deletions cut 4 bases from V and 8 bases from J, with 20 bases between. In nucleotides, the CDR3 is TGTGCCAGCAGTTCTCGGCGGGACACTACCGGGGGCTACACCTTC. Translation gives CASSSRRDTTGGYTF.

V is TRBV10-3 and J is TRBJ2-1; a weak D match, TRBD2 (6 bases). In germline, CDR1 is ENHRY, CDR2 SYGVKD. Between the trimmed V and J ends, which lost 0 bases and 0 bases, there was a span of 21 bases. The CDR3 is 20 amino acids. The CDR3 here is CAISESGAGGALSSYNEQFF. The CDR3 DNA sequence: TGTGCCATCAGTGAGTCAGGGGCCGGCGGGGCCCTTAGCTCCTACAATGAGCAGTTCTTC.

This clonotype was found a few times. The CDR3 region has the DNA TGCGCCAGCAGCTTGGCGACTAGCGGGAGAGGCGATGAGCAGTTCTTC. Translating gives CASSLATSGRGDEQFF. J is TRBJ2-1 and V is TRBV5-1, with 12 positions matching TRBD2. Germline V CDR1 and CDR2: SGHRS, YFSETQ. The CDR3 contains 16 residues. Trimming cost V 0 bases and J 8 bases; bases outside gene matches: 6. Based on the CDR3 plus reference TRBV5-1 and TRBJ2-1, the full variable domain is KAGVTQTPRYLIKTRGQQVTLSCSPISGHRSVSWYQQTPGQGLQFLFEYFSETQRNKGNFPGRFSGRQFSNSRSEMNVSTLELGDSALYLCASSLATSGRGDEQFFGPGTRLTVL.